This T cell receptor (beta chain) is from a study of blood T cell repertoires in COVID-19. About the study: COVID-19 samples from acute and convalescent phases originated in the United States, Italy and Spain. Nucleic acid was either cDNA or gDNA, and it came from T cells, B-cell-depleted T cells, or PBMCs.

Methods used by the authors: Reference gene primer amplification yielded estimated nucleated cell counts. The table came from immunoSEQ multiplex PCR; TCRdb's copy has only in-frame clones and leaves some out. The V and J calls and the clone size are those of that table, but D and trimming were determined from the DNA. The sample holds 150,000 to 200,000 clones, roughly 80% seen once. Germline values: CDR1 MDHEN, CDR2 SYDVKM. V lost 6 bases, J lost 1 base, and 12 bases lay in between. The CDR3 loop spans 14 amino acids. The receptor was derived from a woman in her twenties or thirties with acute or convalescent COVID-19. The chain employs TRBV28 and TRBJ1-2, with TRBD1 as a possible D gene (5 bases). The sample was peripheral blood. CDR3 sequence: CASSLYRSNYGYTF. The DNA of the CDR3 is TGTGCCAGCAGCCTATACAGGAGTAACTATGGCTACACCTTC.